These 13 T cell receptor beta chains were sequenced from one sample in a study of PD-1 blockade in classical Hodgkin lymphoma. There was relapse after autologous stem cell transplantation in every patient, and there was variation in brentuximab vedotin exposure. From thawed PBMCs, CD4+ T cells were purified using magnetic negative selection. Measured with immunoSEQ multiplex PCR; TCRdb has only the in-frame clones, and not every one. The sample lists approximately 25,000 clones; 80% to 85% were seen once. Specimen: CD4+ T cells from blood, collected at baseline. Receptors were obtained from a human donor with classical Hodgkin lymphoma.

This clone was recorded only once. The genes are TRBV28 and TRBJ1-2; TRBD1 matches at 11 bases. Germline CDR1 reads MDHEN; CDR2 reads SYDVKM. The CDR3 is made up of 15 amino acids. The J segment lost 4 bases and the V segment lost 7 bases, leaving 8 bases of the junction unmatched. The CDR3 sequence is CASTVGTGGAYGYTF. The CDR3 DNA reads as TGTGCCAGCACCGTCGGGACAGGGGGTGCCTATGGCTACACCTTC.

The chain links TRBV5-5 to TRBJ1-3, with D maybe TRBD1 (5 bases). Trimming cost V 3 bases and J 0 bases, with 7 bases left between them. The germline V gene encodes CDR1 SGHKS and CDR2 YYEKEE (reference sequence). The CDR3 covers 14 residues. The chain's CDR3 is CASSSGTSGNTIYF. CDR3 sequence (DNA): TGTGCCAGCAGCTCCGGGACCTCTGGAAACACCATATATTTT.

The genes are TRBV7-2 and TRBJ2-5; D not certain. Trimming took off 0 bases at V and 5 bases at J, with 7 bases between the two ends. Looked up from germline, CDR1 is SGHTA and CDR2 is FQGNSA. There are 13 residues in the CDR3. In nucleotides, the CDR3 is TGTGCCAGCAGCTTAGCATATGGGGAGACCCAGTACTTC. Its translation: CASSLAYGETQYF.

The CDR3 DNA follows: TGTGCCAGCTCACCTCGACAGGCAGGCTCTAACTATGGCTACACCTTC. Translation gives CASSPRQAGSNYGYTF. The V call is TRBV18, the J call TRBJ1-2, with D maybe TRBD1 (6 bases). V was cut by 3 bases and J by 0 bases, with 14 bases left in between. This CDR3 contains 16 residues. CDR1 and CDR2 from the germline V gene are KGHSH and LQKENI.

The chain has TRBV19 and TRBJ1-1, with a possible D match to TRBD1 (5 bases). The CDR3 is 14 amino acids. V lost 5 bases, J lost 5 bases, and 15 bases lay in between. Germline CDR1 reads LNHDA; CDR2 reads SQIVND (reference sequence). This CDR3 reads CASSSRGPGTEAFF. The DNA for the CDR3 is TGTGCCAGTAGTTCACGGGGCCCTGGGACTGAAGCTTTCTTT.

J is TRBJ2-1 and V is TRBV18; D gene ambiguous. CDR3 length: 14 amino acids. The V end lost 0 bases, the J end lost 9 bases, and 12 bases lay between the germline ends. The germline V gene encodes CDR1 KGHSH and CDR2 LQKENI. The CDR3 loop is CASSPPSEYAEQFF. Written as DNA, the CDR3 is TGTGCCAGCTCACCACCGTCAGAATACGCTGAGCAGTTCTTC.

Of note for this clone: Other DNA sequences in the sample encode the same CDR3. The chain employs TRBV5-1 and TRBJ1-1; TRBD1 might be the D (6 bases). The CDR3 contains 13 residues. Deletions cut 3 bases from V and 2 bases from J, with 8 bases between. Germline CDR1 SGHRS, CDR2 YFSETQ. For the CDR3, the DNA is TGCGCCAGCAGCTCACAGGGAAACACTGAAGCTTTCTTT. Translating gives CASSSQGNTEAFF.

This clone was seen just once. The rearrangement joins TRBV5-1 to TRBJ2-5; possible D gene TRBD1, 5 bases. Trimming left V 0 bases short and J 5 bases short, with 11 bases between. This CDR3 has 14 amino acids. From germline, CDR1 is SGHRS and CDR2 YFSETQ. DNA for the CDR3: TGCGCCAGCAGCTTGGCGCCGGACACGGAGACCCAGTACTTC. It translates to CASSLAPDTETQYF.

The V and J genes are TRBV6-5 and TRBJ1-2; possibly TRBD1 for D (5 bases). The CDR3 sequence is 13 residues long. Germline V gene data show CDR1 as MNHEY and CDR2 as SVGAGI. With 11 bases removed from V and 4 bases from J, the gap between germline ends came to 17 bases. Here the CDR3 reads CASRGAFTYGYTF. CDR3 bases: TGTGCCTCGCGTGGGGCATTTACCTATGGCTACACCTTC.

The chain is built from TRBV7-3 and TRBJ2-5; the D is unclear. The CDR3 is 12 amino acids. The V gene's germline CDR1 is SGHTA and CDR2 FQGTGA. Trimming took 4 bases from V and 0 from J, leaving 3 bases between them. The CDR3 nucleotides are TGTGCCAGCAGCTCTGACCAAGAGACCCAGTACTTC. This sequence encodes CASSSDQETQYF.

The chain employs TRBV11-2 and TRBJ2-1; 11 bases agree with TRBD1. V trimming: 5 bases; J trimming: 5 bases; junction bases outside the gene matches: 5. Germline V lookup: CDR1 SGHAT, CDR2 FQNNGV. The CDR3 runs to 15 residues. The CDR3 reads CASSNRDRGNNEQFF. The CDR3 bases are TGTGCCAGCAGCAACCGGGACAGGGGGAACAATGAGCAGTTCTTC.

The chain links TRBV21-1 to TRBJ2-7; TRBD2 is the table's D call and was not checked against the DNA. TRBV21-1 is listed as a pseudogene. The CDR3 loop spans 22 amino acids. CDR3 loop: CASSKQTTLQGPGTSDPYEQYF. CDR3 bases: TGTGCCAGCAGCAAACAAACTACGCTTCAGGGACCCGGGACTAGCGATCCCTACGAGCAGTACTTC.

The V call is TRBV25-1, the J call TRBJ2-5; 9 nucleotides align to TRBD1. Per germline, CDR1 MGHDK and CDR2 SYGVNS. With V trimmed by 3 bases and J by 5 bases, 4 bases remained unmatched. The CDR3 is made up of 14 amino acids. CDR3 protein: CASSDGTGMETQYF. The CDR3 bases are TGTGCCAGCAGTGACGGGACAGGGATGGAGACCCAGTACTTC.